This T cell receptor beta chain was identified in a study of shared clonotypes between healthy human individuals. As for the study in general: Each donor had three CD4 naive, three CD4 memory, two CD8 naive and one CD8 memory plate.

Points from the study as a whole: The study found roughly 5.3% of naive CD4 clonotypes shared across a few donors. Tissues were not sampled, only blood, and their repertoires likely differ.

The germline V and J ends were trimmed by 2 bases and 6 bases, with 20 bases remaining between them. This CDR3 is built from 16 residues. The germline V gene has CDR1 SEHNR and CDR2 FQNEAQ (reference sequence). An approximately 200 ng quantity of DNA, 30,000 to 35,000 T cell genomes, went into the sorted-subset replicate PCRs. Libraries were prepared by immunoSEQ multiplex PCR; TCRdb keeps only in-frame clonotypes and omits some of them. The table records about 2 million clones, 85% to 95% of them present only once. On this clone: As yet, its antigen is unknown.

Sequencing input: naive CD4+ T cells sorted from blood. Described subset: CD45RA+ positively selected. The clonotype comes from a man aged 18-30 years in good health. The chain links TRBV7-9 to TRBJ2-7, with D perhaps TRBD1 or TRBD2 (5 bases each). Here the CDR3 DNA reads TGTGCCAGCAGCTTAATATCGGGACGGTGGCTCTCCGAGCAGTACTTC. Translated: CASSLISGRWLSEQYF.